This T cell receptor beta chain is drawn from a study of beta chain features in type 1 diabetes. The study's findings and limits: VDJ junctions in type 1 diabetes patients carried more deletions and fewer insertions.

The investigators reverse transcribed all of the isolated RNA, so they sequenced expressed TCRB transcripts. Sequencing was performed with immunoSEQ multiplex PCR; in TCRdb, only in-frame clones are kept and a portion is missing. The sample lists 900,000 or so clones, about 17% occurring once. Germline-derived CDR1 and CDR2 are ENHRY and SYGVKD. Trimming took off 0 bases at V and 6 bases at J, with 14 bases between the two ends. The CDR3 has 16 amino acids. Remarks on this clone: Antigen: not known.

The receptor's source is a woman under 30 in good health. The chain recombines TRBV10-3 with TRBJ2-2; tentatively, D is TRBD2 (5 bases). The sample taken for sequencing was naive CD4+ T cells from blood. The CDR3 is CAISESRGTSAGELFF. As DNA, the CDR3 is TGTGCCATCAGTGAGTCACGGGGTACCAGTGCCGGGGAGCTGTTTTTT.